This passage covers 15 T cell receptor beta chains from one sample sequenced in a study of CD8 T cells in Susac syndrome. Random hexamers served to reverse transcribe about 0.5 to 1 ug RNA. TCRdb independently ran MiXCR on the immunoSEQ multiplex PCR reads; one entry per CDR3 protein. The data show about 200,000 distinct CDR3 sequences, with more than 90% seen just once and 0.093% held by the top ten. Input material: CD4+ T cells from PBMCs. The receptors were gathered from a human donor with multiple sclerosis.

The rearrangement joins TRBV10-3 to TRBJ1-1; TRBD1 aligns across 8 bases. CDR3 length: 14 amino acids. Germline values: CDR1 ENHRY, CDR2 SYGVKD. V lost 6 bases and J lost 7; bases outside the gene matches: 10. This CDR3 reads CAIRALQGVHEAFF. For the CDR3, the DNA is TGTGCCATCAGGGCGTTACAGGGGGTCCATGAAGCTTTCTTT.

V is TRBV7-3 and J is TRBJ2-1; TRBD2 matches at 9 bases. This CDR3 has 15 amino acids. The trim removed 5 bases at V and 10 bases at J, leaving 12 bases unmatched. CDR1 SGHTA and CDR2 FQGTGA come from the germline V gene. The CDR3 sequence: CASSETGTSLREQFF. In DNA, the CDR3 is TGTGCCAGCAGCGAAACCGGGACTAGCCTAAGAGAGCAGTTCTTC.

The chain uses TRBV9 and TRBJ1-2; D may be TRBD1 (6 bases). V lost 2 bases to trimming and J lost 5 bases, with 13 bases between them. From germline, CDR1 is SGDLS and CDR2 YYNGEE. The CDR3 has 14 amino acids. CDR3 DNA: TGTGCCAGCAGCGTCGGCAGGGGTGATTATGGCTACACCTTC. It codes for CASSVGRGDYGYTF.

This clonotype was observed once. The chain recombines TRBV15 with TRBJ1-3, with D unclear. CDR1 is LNHNV, CDR2 YYDKDF, per germline (reference sequence). Trimming left V 0 bases short and J 3 bases short, with 12 bases between. The CDR3 has 16 residues. DNA of the CDR3: TGTGCCACCAGCAGAGATACAGTGTTTGGTGGAAACACCATATATTTT. Protein sequence: CATSRDTVFGGNTIYF.

This clonotype was counted once. The chain combines TRBV20-1 with TRBJ2-5; D might be TRBD2 (6 bases). This CDR3 is built from 14 residues. The germline V gene encodes CDR1 DFQATT and CDR2 SNEGSKA (reference sequence). With 4 bases removed from V and 1 base from J, the gap between germline ends came to 13 bases. The CDR3 reads CSANPASAQETQYF. For the CDR3, the DNA is TGCAGTGCTAACCCCGCTAGCGCCCAAGAGACCCAGTACTTC.

The gene calls are TRBV29-1 and TRBJ2-7, with 7 nucleotides matching TRBD1. CDR3 length: 10 amino acids. V gave up 6 bases and J gave up 6 bases; unmatched junction bases: 2. Germline V gene lookup returns CDR1 SQVTM and CDR2 ANQGSEA. DNA for the CDR3: TGCAGCGTGGGACAGTCCGAGCAGTACTTC. As protein: CSVGQSEQYF.

This clonotype was seen just once. This chain connects TRBV6-2 or TRBV6-3 to TRBJ2-7; TRBD1 or TRBD2 may be the D gene (6 bases each). Germline CDR1 is MNHEY and CDR2 is SVGEGT. V was clipped by 0 bases and J by 2 bases, with 17 bases between them. The CDR3 extends over 17 amino acids. The CDR3 protein is CASSYSRRGTKTYEQYF. The CDR3 region has the DNA TGTGCCAGCAGTTACTCGAGGCGCGGGACAAAAACCTACGAGCAGTACTTC.

The J gene is TRBJ2-7, the V gene TRBV29-1, with D possibly being TRBD1 or TRBD2 (5 bases each). The germline V gene has CDR1 SQVTM and CDR2 ANQGSEA. Trimming took 5 bases from V and 1 from J, leaving 9 bases between them. The CDR3 spans 12 residues. CDR3 in amino acids: CSVSGGSYEQYF. The CDR3, as DNA: TGCAGCGTTTCTGGGGGATCCTACGAGCAGTACTTC.

V usage is TRBV4-1 and J usage is TRBJ2-1; D is ambiguous. CDR1 and CDR2 (germline): MGHRA, YSYEKL. This CDR3 contains 15 residues. V was clipped by 3 bases and J by 6 bases, with 15 bases between them. The CDR3 coding sequence is TGCGCCAGCAGCCAGACGGGTGGCCAAGGCAATGAGCAGTTCTTC. Amino acid sequence: CASSQTGGQGNEQFF.

This chain connects TRBV24-1 to TRBJ1-1; possibly TRBD1 for D (5 bases). V shed 0 bases and J shed 10 bases, with 8 bases lying between them. In germline, CDR1 is KGHDR, CDR2 SFDVKD. The CDR3 extends over 12 amino acids. The CDR3, as DNA: TGTGCCACCAGTGATTTGCTGGGGGTAGCTTTCTTT. It specifies CATSDLLGVAFF.

The chain couples TRBV20-1 to TRBJ2-3; perhaps TRBD1 as D (5 bases). V was shortened by 2 bases and J by 0 bases, with 12 bases between the two germline ends. Germline V lookup: CDR1 DFQATT, CDR2 SNEGSKA (reference sequence). The CDR3 has 15 residues. CDR3 nucleotide sequence: TGCAGTGCTAGACCCGACAGCCCTAGCACAGATACGCAGTATTTT. It specifies CSARPDSPSTDTQYF.

V usage is TRBV5-1 and J usage is TRBJ2-7, with TRBD2 matching 9 bases. CDR1 SGHRS and CDR2 YFSETQ come from the germline V gene. V was pared by 3 bases and J by 4 bases, with 2 bases of the junction left unmatched. This CDR3 region has 13 residues. CDR3 amino acids: CASSSSGTYEQYF. In nucleotides, the CDR3 is TGCGCCAGCAGCTCTAGCGGGACGTACGAGCAGTACTTC.

The chain joins TRBV12-3 or TRBV12-4 to TRBJ2-3, with D uncertain. CDR3 length: 12 residues. V dropped 6 bases and J dropped 5 bases, with 9 bases sitting between them. The CDR3 DNA is TGTGCCAGCAGCCAGAGGATAGATACGCAGTATTTT. Amino acids: CASSQRIDTQYF.

The chain employs TRBV29-1 and TRBJ2-3; tentatively, D is TRBD2 (5 bases). Looked up from germline, CDR1 is SQVTM and CDR2 is ANQGSEA. The CDR3 is 12 amino acids. V was shortened by 2 bases and J by 2 bases, with 5 bases between the two germline ends. Written as DNA, the CDR3 is TGCAGCGTTGAACTAGCCACAGATACGCAGTATTTT. Translating it yields CSVELATDTQYF.

V gene TRBV9 combines with J gene TRBJ1-4; tentatively, D is TRBD1 (6 bases). The V and J ends lost 2 bases and 5 bases respectively, with 10 bases between them. The V gene's germline CDR1 is SGDLS and CDR2 YYNGEE. CDR3 length: 14 residues. The CDR3 loop is CASSVGHTNEKLFF. For the CDR3, the DNA is TGTGCCAGCAGCGTGGGACACACGAATGAAAAACTGTTTTTT.